Described below is a single TCR beta chain sequence and its context. CDR3 size: 15 residues. V shed 5 bases and J 6 bases; nucleotides not matched to a gene: 9. Per germline, CDR1 KGHSH and CDR2 LQKENI. This sample stems from a study of blood T cell repertoires in COVID-19. The overall study: The origin of the acute and convalescent COVID-19 samples was the United States, Italy and Spain. The analysed material was cDNA or gDNA that came from T cells, B-cell-depleted T cells, or PBMCs.

Per the study methods: Amplification from reference gene primers served as the basis for estimated nucleated cell counts. The method was immunoSEQ multiplex PCR; TCRdb's version includes in-frame clones alone and lacks a portion of them. V, J and clone size are taken as reported in that table, and D and trimming were inferred from the DNA itself. Of 16,000 or so clones listed, approximately 86% are singletons. This chain links TRBV18 with TRBJ1-2, with 10 bases that match TRBD1. This clonotype was obtained from a human donor in a cohort sampled during active COVID-19. Material for sequencing was peripheral blood. The CDR3 DNA reads as TGTGCCAGCTCATTTGACAGGGGGCGTACCGATGGCTACACCTTC. Amino acids: CASSFDRGRTDGYTF.